This T cell receptor beta chain was sequenced in a study of blood T cell repertoires in COVID-19. The wider study: Material from acute and convalescent COVID-19 was sourced from the United States, Italy and Spain. T cells, B-cell-depleted T cells, or PBMCs provided the cDNA or gDNA that served as material.

Methods used by the authors: Amplification from reference gene primers served as the basis for estimated nucleated cell counts. Produced via immunoSEQ multiplex PCR; TCRdb's table is partial and in-frame only. V and J calls and clone size are copied from that table; D and trimming were computed from the DNA. Counted here are about 180,000 clones, around 87% occurring once; the ten biggest clones make up around 2.7%. The V end was cut by 7 bases, the J end by 7 bases, with 14 bases between. Germline V gives CDR1 SEHNR, CDR2 FQNEAQ (reference sequence). The CDR3 loop spans 14 amino acids. The receptor was isolated from a man aged 35 to 55 with active or convalescent COVID-19. The chain has TRBV7-9 and TRBJ1-6, with D perhaps matching TRBD1 (6 bases). Sequencing used peripheral blood. CDR3 bases: TGTGCCAGCACCCTGGGGGACATGAATTCACCCCTCCACTTT. The encoded protein is CASTLGDMNSPLHF.